This TCR beta chain was retrieved from a study of regulatory T cells in long-lasting Graves disease. On the study more broadly: The antithyroid drugs taken by newly diagnosed Graves' patients had been used for under 3 months. Regarding the study as a whole: Persistent disease favored TRBV28, TRBJ1-2 and TRBJ2-5.

CDR1 is MNHEY and CDR2 is SVGEGT in the germline V gene. V was cut by 3 bases and J by 4 bases, with 12 bases left in between. This CDR3 spans 14 amino acids. The sample's time point: newly diagnosed GD, antithyroid drugs for less than 3 months. The TCR library was made from RNA extracted from PBMCs. At least ten counts were recorded for this clonotype. Its antigen is not known. Library construction for TCR beta used iRepertoire HTBI primers and Arm-PCR of CDR3 regions. TCRdb ran MiXCR on the multiplex PCR reads and lists one entry per CDR3 protein. The table includes 500,000 to 700,000 distinct CDR3 sequences, about 15% detected once. A further study also used this sample, focusing on T cells in Graves' hyperthyroidism and ophthalmopathy. From that paper: First-round RT-PCR targeting the TCR CDR3 was performed with the HTBI primer set. Clonotypes that were expanded in thyroid above 0.001 mostly appeared in blood too.

The specimen was peripheral blood mononuclear cells (PBMCs), collected at new diagnosis, from a patient treated with antithyroid drugs. The genes are TRBV6-2 or TRBV6-3 and TRBJ2-5, with D maybe TRBD2 (6 bases). The origin of this receptor is a woman aged 25-40 years with Graves disease. CDR3 bases: TGTGCCAGCAGTTATCGGCGGGGCCCAGAGACCCAGTACTTC. It yields the protein CASSYRRGPETQYF.